The rows below give T cell receptor beta chains drawn from one sample of a study of blood T cell repertoires in COVID-19. Clones were read by immunoSEQ multiplex PCR, and TCRdb kept only the in-frame ones, dropping some. Of 300,000 or so clones detected, around 90% appear once; the ten largest clones hold around 2.7%. The sequenced sample was PBMCs or T cells enriched from blood (not recorded which). The receptors come from a man in his sixties who had recovered from COVID-19. CDR3s include the opening cysteine and the closing phenylalanine or tryptophan. A D gene is named only where the DNA matches it firmly. Clone size appears in some rows only: once, few, many, or a class for an expanded clone.

D	V	size	length	J	CDR3	DNA
.	TRBV3-1/TRBV3-2	.	13	TRBJ1-4	CASSQWEGEKLFF	TGTGCCAGCAGCCAATGGGAGGGGGAAAAACTGTTTTTT
.	TRBV23-1	.	17	TRBJ1-2	CASSQSLGDPRGYGYTF	TGCGCCAGCAGCCAAAGCCTGGGCGACCCCCGGGGCTATGGCTACACCTTC
.	TRBV2	.	13	TRBJ2-7	CASTVQTLAEQYF	TGTGCCAGCACTGTCCAAACCCTGGCCGAGCAGTACTTC
.	TRBV4-3	.	15	TRBJ1-3	CASSQDHRTGNTIYF	TGCGCCAGCAGCCAAGATCACAGAACTGGAAACACCATATATTTT
.	TRBV10-3	.	13	TRBJ2-1	CAISESEVGEQFF	TGTGCCATCAGTGAGTCGGAGGTTGGGGAGCAGTTCTTC
TRBD2	TRBV9	.	15	TRBJ2-1	CASSGLAGGPSEQFF	TGTGCCAGCAGCGGGCTGGCGGGGGGGCCTAGTGAGCAGTTCTTC
TRBD1	TRBV7-2	.	15	TRBJ2-7	CASSLALQGAYEQYF	TGTGCCAGCAGCTTAGCCCTACAGGGGGCCTACGAGCAGTACTTC
.	TRBV6-2/TRBV6-3	once	14	TRBJ1-3	CASSYTASGNTIYF	TGTGCCAGCAGTTATACAGCCTCTGGAAACACCATATATTTT
.	TRBV7-3	.	14	TRBJ2-5	CASSLGGRGETQYF	TGTGCCAGCAGCTTAGGCGGCAGGGGAGAGACCCAGTACTTC
.	TRBV4-1	once	14	TRBJ1-4	CASSLELTNEKLFF	TGCGCCAGCAGCCTTGAGTTAACTAATGAAAAACTGTTTTTT
.	TRBV7-9	.	17	TRBJ1-6	CASSAADQSSYNSPLHF	TGTGCCAGCAGCGCGGCGGATCAGAGCTCCTATAATTCACCCCTCCACTTT
TRBD1	TRBV15	once	20	TRBJ2-2	CATSRMKGQGARRNTGELFF	TGTGCCACCAGCAGGATGAAGGGCCAGGGGGCTCGGAGGAACACCGGGGAGCTGTTTTTT
.	TRBV2	.	15	TRBJ1-2	CASSEGGGYGYGYTF	TGTGCCAGCAGTGAAGGGGGCGGATATGGCTATGGCTACACCTTC
.	TRBV13	.	12	TRBJ2-1	CASSPPSNEQFF	TGTGCCAGCAGCCCCCCTAGCAATGAGCAGTTCTTC
.	TRBV3-1/TRBV3-2	.	16	TRBJ2-7	CASSQGPIGVEYEQYF	TGTGCCAGCAGCCAAGGTCCGATAGGGGTGGAGTACGAGCAGTACTTC
TRBD1	TRBV5-5	.	15	TRBJ2-3	CASSSGQGSTDTQYF	TGTGCCAGCAGCTCAGGACAGGGGAGCACAGATACGCAGTATTTT
.	TRBV7-3	few	18	TRBJ2-1	CASSLRGPVSGAYNEQFF	TGTGCCAGCAGCTTGCGGGGCCCCGTGTCAGGCGCCTACAATGAGCAGTTCTTC
TRBD1	TRBV6-5	.	15	TRBJ2-7	CASSYSRDRPYEQYF	TGTGCCAGCAGTTACTCCCGGGACAGGCCCTACGAGCAGTACTTC
.	TRBV7-8	.	14	TRBJ1-3	CASSSGTFGNTIYF	TGTGCCAGCAGCTCAGGGACATTCGGAAACACCATATATTTT
TRBD1	TRBV4-3	.	19	TRBJ1-1	CASSQDNGQGEEMNTEAFF	TGCGCCAGCAGCCAAGATAACGGACAGGGGGAGGAGATGAACACTGAAGCTTTCTTT
TRBD2	TRBV7-9	.	15	TRBJ2-1	CASSQTSGGDNEQFF	TGTGCCAGCAGCCAAACCAGCGGGGGGGACAATGAGCAGTTCTTC
.	TRBV5-5	.	14	TRBJ2-3	CASSLVRSTDTQYF	TGTGCCAGCAGCTTGGTCCGGTCCACAGATACGCAGTATTTT